The 23 T cell receptor beta chains presented below share a single source sample, sequenced in a study of blood T cells in healthy people across ages. Sample-barcoded 5' priming and a J-beta primer mix drove a second PCR of about 6 to 12 cycles. TCRdb fed the 5' RACE reads into MiXCR, producing one record per CDR3 protein. The table lists some 760,000 distinct CDR3 sequences, 20% to 25% of them singletons. These data were likewise used in another study, on T cells of mothers and their children.

Sequencing was done on a sample of blood. All receptors come from a boy aged 5-17 years in good health.

The chain joins TRBV27 to TRBJ2-1; D remains unclear. The CDR3 totals 16 residues. V was trimmed by 1 base and J by 0 bases, leaving 10 bases between them. CDR1 and CDR2 (germline): MNHEY, SMNVEV (reference sequence). In nucleotides, the CDR3 is TGTGCCAGCAGTTTATTAGGTCACCTCTCCTACAATGAGCAGTTCTTC. Encoded protein: CASSLLGHLSYNEQFF.

This clonotype showed up just a few times. The chain employs TRBV27 and TRBJ2-3, with D unresolved. The V end lost 3 bases, the J end lost 4 bases, and 8 bases lay between the germline ends. CDR3 size: 13 residues. Per germline, CDR1 MNHEY and CDR2 SMNVEV (reference sequence). CDR3 nucleotides: TGTGCCAGCAGTTTCCCTGGTCCAGATACGCAGTATTTT. It is translated as CASSFPGPDTQYF.

The table lists this clonotype with a few counts. One end of the junction fails to match germline, which may point to a read error. The J gene is TRBJ2-1, the V gene TRBV11-2; 10 positions agree with TRBD2. This CDR3 is 15 amino acids long. CDR1 is SGHAT, CDR2 FQNNGV, per germline. This CDR3 reads CVSSFLAGDYNEQFF. In DNA form, the CDR3 reads TGTGTCAGCAGCTTCCTAGCGGGAGATTACAATGAGCAGTTCTTC.

The chain employs TRBV20-1 and TRBJ1-1; D possibly corresponds to TRBD1 (5 bases). Germline V gene sequence: CDR1 DFQATT, CDR2 SNEGSKA (reference sequence). This CDR3 spans 13 amino acids. With 3 bases removed from V and 0 bases from J, the gap between germline ends came to 8 bases. The CDR3 here is CSARTDLNTEAFF. CDR3 sequence (DNA): TGCAGTGCTAGGACAGATTTGAACACTGAAGCTTTCTTT.

This clonotype was seen a few times. The rearrangement uses TRBV3-1 and TRBJ2-4; the D gene is possibly TRBD1 (6 bases). The ends were cut back, 0 bases at V and 9 bases at J, with 15 bases in the middle. CDR1 LGHDT and CDR2 YNNKEL come from the germline V gene (reference sequence). The CDR3 is 15 residues long. CDR3 loop: CASSQEQGRPSIQYF. The DNA of the CDR3 is TGTGCCAGCAGCCAAGAACAGGGTCGTCCAAGCATTCAGTACTTC.

The chain combines TRBV9 with TRBJ1-2, with TRBD1 matching over 7 bases. Looked up from germline, CDR1 is SGDLS and CDR2 is YYNGEE. The CDR3 is 12 residues long. Trimming cost V 3 bases and J 8 bases; bases outside gene matches: 4. CDR3: CASSDYRGGYTF. The CDR3 nucleotides are TGTGCCAGCAGCGATTACAGGGGAGGCTACACCTTC.

The chain combines TRBV7-9 with TRBJ1-1, with D unclear. This CDR3 comprises 13 residues. V was cut by 7 bases and J by 1 base, with 10 bases left in between. From germline, CDR1 is SEHNR and CDR2 FQNEAQ (reference sequence). The CDR3 nucleotides read TGTGCCAGCATCCAGTCCGGGAACACTGAAGCTTTCTTT. This encodes CASIQSGNTEAFF.

This clonotype was observed a handful of times. The genes are TRBV5-1 and TRBJ2-1, with 11 bases that match TRBD1. V lost 7 bases, J lost 2 bases, and 11 bases stayed unmatched. The CDR3 sequence is 17 residues long. Per germline, CDR1 SGHRS and CDR2 YFSETQ. This CDR3 reads CASEEGTGGVPYNEQFF. The CDR3 nucleotides are TGCGCCAGCGAGGAGGGGACAGGGGGGGTTCCCTACAATGAGCAGTTCTTC.

The chain couples TRBV28 to TRBJ2-7, with 16 bases matching TRBD2. V trimming: 3 bases; J trimming: 3 bases; junction bases outside the gene matches: 11. This CDR3 spans 19 amino acids. From germline, CDR1 is MDHEN and CDR2 SYDVKM. The CDR3 DNA reads as TGTGCCAGCAGTTTTCATGCGGGACTAGCGGGAGGGCCTAACTACGAGCAGTACTTC. It translates to CASSFHAGLAGGPNYEQYF.

This clonotype was recorded a few times. This chain links TRBV2 with TRBJ2-4; TRBD1 matches at 8 bases. Germline V lookup: CDR1 SNHLY, CDR2 FYNNEI. The ends lost 7 bases at V and 6 bases at J; junction bases unmatched: 8. The CDR3 length is 14 residues. The CDR3 here is CASIKDRDGNIQYF. CDR3 in DNA: TGTGCCAGCATAAAGGACAGGGACGGAAACATTCAGTACTTC. Drawing the rest from reference TRBV2 and TRBJ2-4, the complete variable domain is EPEVTQTPSHQVTQMGQEVILRCVPISNHLYFYWYRQILGQKVEFLVSFYNNEISEKSEIFDDQFSVERPDGSNFTLKIRSTKLEDSAMYFCASIKDRDGNIQYFGAGTRLSVL.

The table lists this clonotype with a few counts. The chain links TRBV28 to TRBJ2-7; maybe TRBD1 (6 bases). This CDR3 comprises 17 residues. CDR1 and CDR2 (germline): MDHEN, SYDVKM. V was cut by 5 bases and J by 1 base, with 21 bases left in between. CDR3 region: CASSPPKVGARSYEQYF. The CDR3 DNA reads TGTGCCAGCAGTCCGCCCAAGGTGGGGGCAAGATCCTACGAGCAGTACTTC.

This clonotype came up a few times. The chain joins TRBV2 to TRBJ2-3, with D unresolved. Germline CDR1 and CDR2: SNHLY and FYNNEI. V lost 4 bases to trimming and J lost 0 bases, with 8 bases between them. The CDR3 loop spans 14 amino acids. The CDR3 coding sequence is TGTGCCAGCAGTGGTGGTATTAGCACAGATACGCAGTATTTT. Its translation is CASSGGISTDTQYF.

The chain uses TRBV10-3 and TRBJ1-6; no reliable D call. The CDR3 covers 14 residues. Trimming pared 4 bases from V and 7 bases from J, leaving 11 bases between. Germline V gene sequence: CDR1 ENHRY, CDR2 SYGVKD. The CDR3 DNA reads TGTGCCATCAGTGGTCAGGTCCTCAATTCACCCCTCCACTTT. It yields the protein CAISGQVLNSPLHF.

This sequence joins TRBV6-2 or TRBV6-3 and TRBJ2-4, with a possible D match to TRBD2 (6 bases). The CDR3 is 18 amino acids. Trimming cost V 2 bases and J 0 bases, with 17 bases left between them. The germline V gene has CDR1 MNHEY and CDR2 SVGEGT. The CDR3 DNA follows: TGTGCCAGCAGTTACGATTTGATGGCGGGGACAGCCAAAAACATTCAGTACTTC. Translated, it gives CASSYDLMAGTAKNIQYF.

This clonotype was seen more than once but under ten times. The V gene is TRBV15, the J gene TRBJ1-2; TRBD1 aligns across 11 bases. Per germline, CDR1 LNHNV and CDR2 YYDKDF (reference sequence). This CDR3 has 17 residues. V was clipped by 0 bases and J by 1 base; unmatched bases: 4. The CDR3, as DNA: TGTGCCACCAGCAGAGACCGGACAGGGGGCTATAACTATGGCTACACCTTC. Its translation: CATSRDRTGGYNYGYTF. Filled out from reference TRBV15 and TRBJ1-2, the complete variable domain reads DAMVIQNPRYQVTQFGKPVTLSCSQTLNHNVMYWYQQKSSQAPKLLFHYYDKDFNNEADTPDNFQSRRPNTSFCFLDIRSPGLGDTAMYLCATSRDRTGGYNYGYTFGSGTRLTVV.

V is TRBV27 and J is TRBJ2-1; D is tentatively TRBD1 or TRBD2 (6 bases each). Deletions cut 5 bases from V and 4 bases from J, with 18 bases between. Per germline, CDR1 MNHEY and CDR2 SMNVEV (reference sequence). There are 16 residues in the CDR3. The CDR3 here is CASSGRGAGFYNEQFF. The CDR3 bases are TGTGCCAGCAGTGGTAGGGGGGCGGGATTTTACAATGAGCAGTTCTTC.

This clonotype turned up a few times. The gene calls are TRBV6-2 or TRBV6-3 and TRBJ2-1; no reliable D call. Between the trimmed V and J ends, which lost 5 bases and 7 bases, there was a span of 15 bases. Germline-derived CDR1 and CDR2 are MNHEY and SVGEGT. The CDR3 length is 14 residues. The CDR3 coding sequence is TGTGCCAGCAGTCAACTCCCGACAAGGAATGAGCAGTTCTTC. Protein sequence: CASSQLPTRNEQFF.

This clonotype was seen a handful of times. The gene calls are TRBV7-8 and TRBJ2-3; 7 bases line up with TRBD2. This CDR3 spans 16 amino acids. Germline loops: CDR1 SGHVS, CDR2 FQNEAQ. V shed 7 bases and J 2 bases; nucleotides not matched to a gene: 12. CDR3 protein: CASKTLGGDTTDTQYF. The CDR3 region has the DNA TGTGCCAGCAAAACCCTGGGGGGGGATACCACAGATACGCAGTATTTT.

The chain couples TRBV7-2 to TRBJ2-3, with 7 nucleotides matching TRBD1. J gave up 5 bases and V 2 bases, and 7 bases lay outside the gene matches. The CDR3 loop spans 15 amino acids. CDR1 and CDR2 from the germline V gene are SGHTA and FQGNSA. The CDR3 DNA sequence: TGTGCCAGCAGCTTATACCGGACAGGTAGAGATACGCAGTATTTT. Translating it yields CASSLYRTGRDTQYF.

Of note for this clonotype: This could be a read error, since a much larger clone is one nucleotide away. This CDR3 is CVTAPTLSGNTIYF. As DNA, the CDR3 is TGTGTGACGGCCCCCACACTCTCTGGAAACACCATATATTTT. The chain has TRBV6-5 and TRBJ1-3; D is uncertain. CDR3 length equals 14 residues. Germline CDR1 is MNHEY and CDR2 is SVGAGI.

This clonotype was seen a handful of times. An end of the junction differs from the germline gene, which may be a read error. This chain's CDR3 is CASGLVPAGVCQETQYF. CDR3 coding DNA: TGTGCTAGTGGTCTGGTACCCGCAGGCGTATGCCAAGAGACCCAGTACTTC. V is TRBV12-5 and J is TRBJ2-5, with D uncertain. The CDR3 runs 17 residues. Germline values: CDR1 LGHNT, CDR2 FRNRAP.

The chain recombines TRBV2 with TRBJ2-5, with a tentative D call TRBD1 (6 bases). V was cut by 7 bases and J by 4 bases, with 10 bases left in between. This CDR3 is 12 amino acids long. Germline CDR1 reads SNHLY; CDR2 reads FYNNEI. The CDR3 reads CASIADRETQYF. In DNA form, the CDR3 reads TGTGCCAGCATCGCGGACAGAGAGACCCAGTACTTC.

This clonotype was seen a few times. J is TRBJ2-1 and V is TRBV5-1, with 9 bases identical to TRBD2. V gave up 0 bases and J gave up 10 bases; unmatched junction bases: 8. The CDR3 is 15 residues long. Germline CDR1 reads SGHRS; CDR2 reads YFSETQ. This CDR3 reads CASSLVAGGPAEQFF. The CDR3, as DNA: TGCGCCAGCAGCTTGGTCGCGGGGGGGCCAGCCGAGCAGTTCTTC.